Presented here are 18 T cell receptor beta chains from one specimen sequenced in a study of control samples from healthy donors and cancer patients. Assay used: immunoSEQ multiplex PCR; TCRdb lists only in-frame clones, some missing. The sample lists over 150,000 clones; roughly 94% were seen once. Sequenced: PBMCs. These receptors originate from a man in his sixties with colorectal cancer.

The chain employs TRBV12-3 or TRBV12-4 and TRBJ2-7; the match to TRBD1 covers 9 bases. The CDR3 extends over 13 amino acids. V gave up 7 bases and J gave up 5 bases; unmatched junction bases: 6. This chain's CDR3 is CASKRDRDNEQYF. The DNA for the CDR3 is TGTGCCAGCAAGCGGGACAGGGACAACGAGCAGTACTTC.

This sequence joins TRBV9 and TRBJ2-7; the D gene is possibly TRBD2 (6 bases). CDR3 length equals 16 residues. Between the trimmed V and J ends, which lost 4 bases and 9 bases, there was a span of 26 bases. The V gene's germline CDR1 is SGDLS and CDR2 YYNGEE. The CDR3 nucleotides are TGTGCCAGCAGCTCAAACCCGCGTGGGGGGATAAGGGTGCAGTACTTC. Translated, it gives CASSSNPRGGIRVQYF.

The chain combines TRBV2 with TRBJ2-2; maybe TRBD1 (6 bases). V shed 5 bases and J shed 9 bases, with 13 bases lying between them. Germline CDR1 is SNHLY and CDR2 is FYNNEI. The CDR3 is 13 residues long. The CDR3 is CASSTGRGRELFF. As DNA, the CDR3 is TGTGCCAGCAGTACAGGGAGAGGCAGGGAGCTGTTTTTT.

The rearrangement joins TRBV5-1 to TRBJ1-4; D not resolved. This CDR3 region has 16 residues. The V gene lost 4 bases and the J gene lost 0 bases, with 13 bases spanning the gap. Germline assignment: CDR1 SGHRS and CDR2 YFSETQ. The CDR3 sequence: CASSPGRLATNEKLFF. As DNA, the CDR3 is TGCGCCAGCAGCCCGGGCCGACTTGCAACTAATGAAAAACTGTTTTTT.

The chain combines TRBV11-3 with TRBJ1-1; unclear D gene. The CDR3 runs to 12 residues. With 1 base removed from V and 5 bases from J, the gap between germline ends came to 5 bases. The germline gives CDR1 SGHNT, CDR2 YENEEA. The CDR3 region is CASSLGPTEAFF. The CDR3 nucleotides are TGTGCCAGCAGCTTAGGCCCGACTGAAGCTTTCTTT.

This chain joins TRBV30 and TRBJ2-7; D remains ambiguous. V shed 1 base and J shed 0 bases, with 10 bases lying between them. The CDR3 runs to 14 residues. CDR1 GTSNPN and CDR2 SVGIG come from the germline V gene (reference sequence). The DNA for the CDR3 is TGTGCCTGGAGTGGACTGGCGGCCTCCTACGAGCAGTACTTC. Its translation: CAWSGLAASYEQYF. The full variable domain, rest sourced from reference TRBV30 and TRBJ2-7, is SQTIHQWPATLVQPVGSPLSLECTVEGTSNPNLYWYRQAAGRGLQLLFYSVGIGQISSEVPQNLSASRPQDRQFILSSKKLLLSDSGFYLCAWSGLAASYEQYFGPGTRLTVT.

The chain has TRBV5-8 and TRBJ2-7; possibly TRBD2 for D (5 bases). V was pared by 4 bases and J by 3 bases, with 14 bases between. Germline values: CDR1 SGHTS, CDR2 YDEGEE. CDR3 length: 14 amino acids. The CDR3 region has the DNA TGTGCCAGCAGCGCGAGGGTAGGGAACTACGAGCAGTACTTC. Translating gives CASSARVGNYEQYF.

This rearrangement joins TRBV18 to TRBJ1-3, with TRBD1 identical over 7 bases. Germline assignment: CDR1 KGHSH and CDR2 LQKENI. The CDR3 has 17 residues. V shed 0 bases and J 1 base; nucleotides not matched to a gene: 6. The CDR3 coding sequence is TGTGCCAGCTCACCACCGAACAGGGGTTCGTCTGGAAACACCATATATTTT. Translating it yields CASSPPNRGSSGNTIYF.

This chain joins TRBV19 and TRBJ1-2; 7 nucleotides line up with TRBD1. This CDR3 region has 14 residues. CDR1 is LNHDA, CDR2 SQIVND, per germline (reference sequence). V was clipped by 8 bases and J by 4 bases; unmatched bases: 10. This CDR3 reads CASSVGGGGYGYTF. For the CDR3, the DNA is TGTGCCAGTTCTGTAGGGGGCGGTGGCTATGGCTACACCTTC.

This clone has a single count. The chain recombines TRBV18 with TRBJ2-1, with a possible D match to TRBD2 (6 bases). Trimming took off 3 bases at V and 6 bases at J, with 12 bases between the two ends. Germline values: CDR1 KGHSH, CDR2 LQKENI. The CDR3 spans 14 residues. The CDR3 nucleotides are TGTGCCAGCTCACCGGCAGCGGGCGGCAATGAGCAGTTCTTC. Residues: CASSPAAGGNEQFF.

This clone was seen only once. V is TRBV21-1 and J is TRBJ2-7; the table names TRBD1, a call not compared with the DNA. TRBV21-1 is assigned pseudogene status. The CDR3 runs 15 residues. In nucleotides, the CDR3 is TGTGCCAGCACGGGGTTGGGACAGGGCTCCTACGAGCAGTACTTC. The encoded protein is CASTGLGQGSYEQYF.

The rearrangement links TRBV11-2 to TRBJ1-1; no clear D gene. V was cut by 1 base and J by 1 base, with 7 bases left in between. Looked up from germline, CDR1 is SGHAT and CDR2 is FQNNGV. The CDR3 loop spans 14 amino acids. The DNA of the CDR3 is TGTGCCAGCAGCTTAGGGCCCGAGAACACTGAAGCTTTCTTT. It is translated as CASSLGPENTEAFF.

The chain has TRBV2 and TRBJ2-7; no firm D call. The V gene lost 4 bases and the J gene lost 3 bases, with 4 bases spanning the gap. Germline-derived CDR1 and CDR2 are SNHLY and FYNNEI. The CDR3 totals 11 residues. This CDR3 is CASSVNYEQYF. As DNA, the CDR3 is TGTGCCAGCAGTGTTAACTACGAGCAGTACTTC.

The chain carries TRBV7-9 and TRBJ2-7, with D perhaps TRBD2 (6 bases). Trimming shortened V by 6 bases and J by 6 bases, and 15 bases separated the two germline ends. This CDR3 is built from 13 residues. Looked up from germline, CDR1 is SEHNR and CDR2 is FQNEAQ (reference sequence). CDR3 bases: TGTGCCAGCAGGGCCCGCCAGGGAGGCGAGCAGTACTTC. Its translation: CASRARQGGEQYF.

The chain recombines TRBV6-1 with TRBJ1-1; possibly TRBD1 for D (6 bases). The germline V and J ends were trimmed by 2 bases and 10 bases, with 8 bases remaining between them. The CDR3 contains 11 residues. Germline loops: CDR1 MNHNS, CDR2 SASEGT. CDR3: CASSELGGAFF. CDR3 nucleotides: TGTGCCAGCAGTGAATTAGGGGGAGCTTTCTTT.

CDR3 nucleotides: TGTGCCAGCAGCTTGGGTGGGGACCCCTACAATGAGCAGTTCTTC. Amino acid sequence: CASSLGGDPYNEQFF. The rearrangement joins TRBV5-8 to TRBJ2-1, with D perhaps matching TRBD1 or TRBD2 (5 bases each). Germline V gene sequence: CDR1 SGHTS, CDR2 YDEGEE. The V end was cut by 0 bases, the J end by 2 bases, with 9 bases between. The CDR3 spans 15 residues.

This clone is labeled large. V usage is TRBV9 and J usage is TRBJ1-6, with D possibly being TRBD1 (5 bases). The CDR3 has 16 amino acids. Germline loops: CDR1 SGDLS, CDR2 YYNGEE. V was clipped by 0 bases and J by 5 bases, with 12 bases between them. The CDR3 nucleotides read TGTGCCAGCAGCGTAGGGGGGGATCCTCATAATTCACCCCTCCACTTT. As protein: CASSVGGDPHNSPLHF.

The gene calls are TRBV5-6 and TRBJ1-5; a possible D gene is TRBD1 (5 bases). In germline, CDR1 is SGHDT, CDR2 YYEEEE. The ends were cut back, 2 bases at V and 0 bases at J, with 9 bases in the middle. The CDR3 has 15 residues. The CDR3 bases are TGTGCCAGCAGCTTAGGACACTATAGCAATCAGCCCCAGCATTTT. Protein sequence: CASSLGHYSNQPQHF.